One and the same sample provided the 2 T cell receptor beta chains below, sequenced in a study of blood T cell repertoires in COVID-19. Only in-frame clones appear in the TCRdb table, and some are missing; sequencing was by immunoSEQ multiplex PCR. The data contain about 200,000 clones, 94% of them singletons. The sample taken for sequencing was peripheral blood. These receptors were taken from a man aged 30 to 39 with COVID-19, enrolled during active disease.

This chain connects TRBV6-5 to TRBJ1-3, with TRBD1 identical over 8 bases. This CDR3 contains 15 residues. Per germline, CDR1 MNHEY and CDR2 SVGAGI. Trimming at V came to 7 bases and at J to 2 bases, leaving 7 bases not matched to a gene. CDR3 residues: CASTSKDRAGNTIYF. The CDR3 DNA sequence: TGTGCCAGCACCAGCAAGGACAGGGCTGGAAACACCATATATTTT.

This sequence joins TRBV24-1 and TRBJ1-3; D gene uncertain. Germline CDR1 reads KGHDR; CDR2 reads SFDVKD. Between the trimmed V and J ends, which lost 3 bases and 0 bases, there was a span of 11 bases. This CDR3 contains 16 residues. Here the CDR3 reads CATSDPPPRSGNTIYF. The CDR3 DNA reads as TGTGCCACCAGTGATCCCCCGCCGCGCTCTGGAAACACCATATATTTT.